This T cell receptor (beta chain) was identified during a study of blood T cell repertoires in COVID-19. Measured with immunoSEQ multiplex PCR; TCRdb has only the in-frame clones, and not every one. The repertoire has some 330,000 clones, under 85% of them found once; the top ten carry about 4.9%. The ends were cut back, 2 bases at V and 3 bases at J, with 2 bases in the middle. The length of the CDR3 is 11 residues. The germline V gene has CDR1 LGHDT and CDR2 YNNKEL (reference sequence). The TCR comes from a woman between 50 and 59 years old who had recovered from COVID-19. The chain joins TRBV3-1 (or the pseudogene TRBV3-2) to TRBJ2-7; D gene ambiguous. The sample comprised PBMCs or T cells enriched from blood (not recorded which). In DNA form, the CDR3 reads TGTGCCAGCAGCCAATACTACGAGCAGTACTTC. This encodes CASSQYYEQYF.